These 14 T cell receptor beta chains came from one sample sequenced in a study of low-dose radiotherapy and immunotherapy resistance in tumors. Alpha- and beta-chain coverage of first-strand cDNA came from TRAV- and TRBV-specific primers. TCRs were put through approximately 20 PCR cycles of amplification with Phusion. A constant-region primer and the V-primer adapter served as the primer pair. A single record per CDR3 protein comes from TCRdb applying MiXCR to the reads. Counted here are approximately 46,000 distinct CDR3 sequences, approximately 26% occurring once; the ten biggest clones make up 10%. The time point denotes: after trial treatment. Treatment given: LDRT plus nivolumab, ipilimumab, low-dose cyclophosphamide and aspirin (RACIN trial). Sequencing was performed on PBMCs, taken after low-dose radiotherapy plus immunotherapy. The origin of the receptors is a male donor with prostate cancer.

This clonotype was counted at least ten times. The V gene is TRBV7-9, the J gene TRBJ1-5; no reliable D call. V was trimmed by 1 base and J by 16 bases, leaving 11 bases between them. The CDR3 consists of 11 residues. Germline lookup yields CDR1 SEHNR and CDR2 FQNEAQ (reference sequence). CDR3 coding DNA: TGTGCCAGCAGCTTAGAGGCAGAGATTCATTTT. This gives the protein CASSLEAEIHF.

This clonotype came up once. Given a far larger clone just one base away, this is likely a sequencing read error. V is TRBV5-1 and J is TRBJ2-5; TRBD1 or TRBD2 may be the D gene (5 bases each). The CDR3 is made up of 14 amino acids. Germline CDR1 SGHRS, CDR2 YFSETQ. V lost 7 bases and J lost 11, with 24 bases in between. In nucleotides, the CDR3 is TGCGCCAGCGGCCGGGACCAATCGTCCGGAGAGCAGTACTTC. As protein: CASGRDQSSGEQYF.

The DNA for the CDR3 is TGTGCCAGCAGTTACTCGAGACTTGCCAATGAGCAGTTCTTC. Its protein product is CASSYSRLANEQFF. The chain joins TRBV6-6 to TRBJ2-1; D ambiguous. The CDR3 consists of 14 residues. Germline V gives CDR1 MNHNY, CDR2 SVGAGI (reference sequence). Trimming pared 0 bases from V and 6 bases from J, leaving 9 bases between.

This clonotype has at least ten counts. The chain couples TRBV28 to TRBJ2-3, with D perhaps given as TRBD1 or TRBD2 (6 bases each). Trimming took 2 bases from V and 0 from J, leaving 9 bases between them. CDR3 size: 15 residues. CDR1 and CDR2 from the germline V gene are MDHEN and SYDVKM. The CDR3 coding sequence is TGTGCCAGCAGTTTAATAGGGGGGAGCACAGATACGCAGTATTTT. Amino acids: CASSLIGGSTDTQYF.

The chain recombines TRBV5-4 with TRBJ2-5; 9 positions agree with TRBD1. The junction had 6 bases not matched to a gene; V was cut back by 0 bases and J by 3 bases. This CDR3 has 16 residues. CDR1 and CDR2 from the germline V gene are SGHNT and YYREEE (reference sequence). The DNA for the CDR3 is TGTGCCAGCAGCTTGGAAACAGGGGGCTGGAAAGAGACCCAGTACTTC. Protein sequence: CASSLETGGWKETQYF.

Ten or more counts support this clonotype. This chain links TRBV20-1 with TRBJ2-7; 9 nucleotides align to TRBD2. This CDR3 spans 14 amino acids. Trimming cost V 6 bases and J 4 bases; bases outside gene matches: 10. Germline assignment: CDR1 DFQATT and CDR2 SNEGSKA (reference sequence). CDR3 sequence: CSAPYSSGTYEQYF. The CDR3 DNA sequence: TGCAGTGCGCCTTATTCTAGCGGGACGTACGAGCAGTACTTC.

Remarks on this clonotype: It differs at one base from a far larger clone, so likely a read error. The chain is built from TRBV24-1 and TRBJ2-1, with 10 bases identical to TRBD2. This CDR3 comprises 15 residues. Germline CDR1 and CDR2: KGHDR and SFDVKD. Trimming at V came to 3 bases and at J to 10 bases, leaving 8 bases not matched to a gene. CDR3: CATSDPTSGAYEQFF. CDR3 coding DNA: TGTGCCACCAGTGATCCTACTAGCGGGGCCTACGAGCAGTTCTTC.

A note on this clonotype: This probably arose from a read error, given a far larger clone one base away. The chain recombines TRBV4-1 with TRBJ2-1; D gene unclear. The V gene's germline CDR1 is MGHRA and CDR2 YSYEKL. Trimming took off 1 base at V and 10 bases at J, with 14 bases between the two ends. The length of the CDR3 is 14 residues. The DNA of the CDR3 is TGCGCCAGCAGCCAAGTCGGCGGAACCTACGAGCAGTTCTTC. It encodes CASSQVGGTYEQFF.

This clonotype was detected only once. This rearrangement joins TRBV28 to TRBJ1-2; 8 bases map to TRBD1. In germline, CDR1 is MDHEN, CDR2 SYDVKM. This CDR3 is built from 14 residues. V lost 2 bases and J lost 8; bases outside the gene matches: 7. The CDR3 spells CASSLPGTGDGYTF. The DNA of the CDR3 is TGTGCCAGCAGTTTACCCGGGACAGGTGACGGCTACACCTTC.

To note about this clonotype: This likely traces to a read error, being one base from a far larger clone. The chain couples TRBV28 to TRBJ2-1, with 7 bases matching TRBD2. The CDR3 covers 17 residues. V shed 5 bases, J shed 10 bases, and the junction held 20 bases outside the gene matches. CDR1 and CDR2 from the germline V gene are MDHEN and SYDVKM. Here the CDR3 DNA reads TGTGCCAGCAGTGAATTGGGAGGGTGGACAACCTCCTACGAGCAGTTCTTC. Protein sequence: CASSELGGWTTSYEQFF.

This clonotype was recorded at least ten times. J is TRBJ2-5 and V is TRBV28; D may be TRBD1 or TRBD2 (6 bases each). The CDR3 is made up of 15 amino acids. With 2 bases removed from V and 6 bases from J, the gap between germline ends came to 16 bases. The germline V gene has CDR1 MDHEN and CDR2 SYDVKM. The CDR3 DNA reads as TGTGCCAGCAGTTTAGCAGGGGCTAGCGTGAAGACCCAGTACTTC. It yields the protein CASSLAGASVKTQYF. The whole variable domain, remainder taken from reference TRBV28 and TRBJ2-5, is DVKVTQSSRYLVKRTGEKVFLECVQDMDHENMFWYRQDPGLGLRLIYFSYDVKMKEKGDIPEGYSVSREKKERFSLILESASTNQTSMYLCASSLAGASVKTQYFGPGTRLLVL.

This chain joins TRBV5-4 and TRBJ1-6, with D maybe TRBD1 (5 bases). The ends were cut back, 0 bases at V and 7 bases at J, with 11 bases in the middle. The CDR3 is 15 residues long. In germline, CDR1 is SGHNT, CDR2 YYREEE (reference sequence). CDR3 region: CASSLAVQGNSPLHF. CDR3 DNA: TGTGCCAGCAGCTTGGCTGTGCAGGGCAATTCACCCCTCCACTTT.

The chain couples TRBV20-1 to TRBJ2-1; D assignment may be TRBD1 or TRBD2 (6 bases each). Germline loops: CDR1 DFQATT, CDR2 SNEGSKA (reference sequence). V shed 0 bases and J shed 5 bases, with 17 bases lying between them. The CDR3 loop spans 16 amino acids. CDR3 sequence (DNA): TGCAGTGCTAGAGATCCAGGAGGGGGTAGGGACAATGAGCAGTTCTTC. It translates to CSARDPGGGRDNEQFF.

In the case of this clonotype: A far more abundant clone sits one base away, making this likely a read error. The CDR3 protein is CASKGARVYTF. The CDR3, as DNA: TGTGCCAGCAAAGGGGCCAGGGTCTACACCTTC. The chain has TRBV6-5 and TRBJ1-2; possible D gene TRBD1, 5 bases. With 7 bases removed from V and 10 bases from J, the gap between germline ends came to 13 bases. The CDR3 consists of 11 residues. Germline V gene sequence: CDR1 MNHEY, CDR2 SVGAGI.